This TCR beta chain stems from a study of blood T cell repertoires in COVID-19. About the study: Spain, Italy and the United States supplied samples that represented acute and convalescent COVID-19. PBMCs, B-cell-depleted T cells, or T cells were the source of the cDNA or gDNA that made up the material.

In the original analysis: Cell counts per sample came from amplifying reference gene primers. Libraries were prepared by immunoSEQ multiplex PCR; TCRdb keeps only in-frame clonotypes and omits some of them. The V and J calls and the clone size are those of that table, but D and trimming were determined from the DNA. The data show around 300,000 clones, around nine tenths seen once. The germline gives CDR1 SEHNR, CDR2 FQNEAQ (reference sequence). Germline trimming cut 5 bases from V and 2 bases from J; bases unmatched to any gene: 12. This CDR3 comprises 17 residues. The chain uses TRBV7-9 and TRBJ2-3, with 8 bases that match TRBD1. This clonotype originated in a man aged 45-65 years with acute or convalescent COVID-19. Material for sequencing was peripheral blood. This chain's CDR3 is CASSISYRDRFTDTQYF. The CDR3 coding sequence is TGTGCCAGCAGCATTAGCTATAGGGACAGGTTCACAGATACGCAGTATTTT.